A selection of T cell receptor beta chains follows, all from one sample in a study of T cell repertoires in cytomegalovirus infection. TCRdb re-called the reads with MiXCR, one entry per CDR3 protein. Found here are around 210,000 distinct CDR3 sequences, approximately 7% of them singletons; the top ten hold 5.5% to 6.5%. Sequencing used PBMCs. The receptors originated from a human donor in good health (CMV status not recorded). Some clones in this sample may be carry-over from other donors' samples. CDR3s include the opening cysteine and the closing phenylalanine or tryptophan. A D gene is named only where the DNA matches it firmly. The listing skips clone size in some rows; elsewhere it reads once, few, many or a size class.

>TRBJ2-2|TRBV11-3|many|TRBD1
TGTGCCAGCAGCTGGGGGACAGAAACGAACACCGGGGAGCTGTTTTTT
CASSWGTETNTGELFF
>TRBJ1-1|TRBV5-1|many|-
TGCGCCAGCGCCATCGAGTCGCGGGGCACTGAAGCTTTCTTT
CASAIESRGTEAFF
>TRBJ2-3|TRBV27|many|TRBD1
TGTGCCAGCAGTTTGACAGGGCCAGATACGCAGTATTTT
CASSLTGPDTQYF
>TRBJ2-7|TRBV7-2|many|-
TGTGCCAGCAGCTCTACAGGGGAGCAGTACTTC
CASSSTGEQYF
>TRBJ2-5|TRBV5-1|-|-
TGCGCCAGCAGCTCGGGACCGCCTCAAGAGACCCAGTACTTC
CASSSGPPQETQYF
>TRBJ2-7|TRBV6-2/TRBV6-3|many|TRBD1
TGTGCCAGCAGACCAGGCGGACAGGGCAACTACGAGCAGTACTTC
CASRPGGQGNYEQYF
>TRBJ2-7|TRBV29-1|few|TRBD1
TGCAGCGTTGAAGGGACAGGGGTACCACCGAATACCTACGAGCAGTACTTC
CSVEGTGVPPNTYEQYF
>TRBJ1-3|TRBV29-1|few|-
TGCAGCGTTGAAGCGCGGGGGTTAAAGAACACCATATATTTT
CSVEARGLKNTIYF
>TRBJ1-6|TRBV7-9|many|-
TGTGCCAGCAGCTCAAGGTGGGGGCAGTCGGATTCACCCCTCCACTTT
CASSSRWGQSDSPLHF
>TRBJ1-2|TRBV20-1|-|-
TGCAGTGCTAGACCCGCGGGGCGGGATGGCTACACCTTC
CSARPAGRDGYTF
>TRBJ1-1|TRBV7-2|many|-
TGTGCCAGCAGTTGGGACACTGAAGCTTTCTTT
CASSWDTEAFF
>TRBJ2-7|TRBV10-3|-|-
TGTGCCATCAGCAGGGGAGCACCCTACGAGCAGTACTTC
CAISRGAPYEQYF
>TRBJ2-5|TRBV7-3|many|-
TGTGCCAGCAGCTTAACGTTTAACCAAGAGACCCAGTACTTC
CASSLTFNQETQYF
>TRBJ2-5|TRBV20-1|many|-
TGCAGTGCTAGGGAGACGCCTGGGGGGACCCAGTACTTC
CSARETPGGTQYF
>TRBJ1-1|TRBV23-1|many|TRBD1
TGCGCCAGCAGTCACTCGGGACAGCCAGGACCCTTCTTTGACACTGAAGCTTTCTTT
CASSHSGQPGPFFDTEAFF
>TRBJ1-1|TRBV6-1|many|-
TGTGCCAGCAGTTCGGATCTTTTGCTTAACACTGAAGCTTTCTTT
CASSSDLLLNTEAFF
>TRBJ2-2|TRBV28|few|TRBD2
TGTGCCAGCACCCTTGGACTAGCGGGGAAAACCGGGGAGCTGTTTTTT
CASTLGLAGKTGELFF
>TRBJ2-3|TRBV20-1|-|-
TGCAGTGCTGCAAGGGGTCCCACAGATACGCAGTATTTT
CSAARGPTDTQYF
>TRBJ1-5|TRBV25-1|many|TRBD1
TGTGCCAGCGGGACGGGACAGCGCAATCAGCCCCAGCATTTT
CASGTGQRNQPQHF
>TRBJ1-5|TRBV6-2/TRBV6-3|many|-
TGTGCCAGCGGTGGACAGCCCCAGCATTTT
CASGGQPQHF
>TRBJ2-1|TRBV19|many|-
TGTGCCAGTAGTATAGGGGGCGCTCATTACAATGAGCAGTTCTTC
CASSIGGAHYNEQFF
>TRBJ2-2|TRBV5-1|many|TRBD2
TGCGCCAGCAGCCTGACTAGCGGGGGACCCACCGGGGAGCTGTTTTTT
CASSLTSGGPTGELFF
>TRBJ2-1|TRBV11-2|many|-
TGTGCCAGCAGCTTATACGGAGGGAGGAATGAGCAGTTCTTC
CASSLYGGRNEQFF
>TRBJ1-1|TRBV27|few|-
TGTGCCAGCAGTTTATCATCCCCTCGGAACACTGAAGCTTTCTTT
CASSLSSPRNTEAFF
>TRBJ1-2|TRBV12-3/TRBV12-4|many|-
TGTGCCAGCAGTTTAGGGTCCGGGGGCGGCGGCTACACCTTC
CASSLGSGGGGYTF
>TRBJ2-3|TRBV28|many|TRBD2
TGTGCCAGCAGTCCTCGGACTAGCTGGGATACGCAGTATTTT
CASSPRTSWDTQYF
>TRBJ1-2|TRBV4-2|many|-
TGTGCCAGCAGCCGCTCGGGCGGAGATAACTATGGCTACACCTTC
CASSRSGGDNYGYTF
>TRBJ2-3|TRBV7-9|many|TRBD2
TGTGCCAGCAGCTTACGAGGGTCCGGGACTAGCGGAACCACAGATACGCAGTATTTT
CASSLRGSGTSGTTDTQYF
>TRBJ1-3|TRBV6-1|many|-
TGTGCCAGCAGTTATACGCAGGACTCTGGAAACACCATATATTTT
CASSYTQDSGNTIYF
>TRBJ2-5|TRBV6-5|many|TRBD1
TGTGCCAGCAGTTACGTCGGACAGGATCCGAGGGAGACCCAGTACTTC
CASSYVGQDPRETQYF
>TRBJ2-7|TRBV10-3|many|TRBD2
TGTGCCATCAGTGAGTCGGGAGCGGGGGGGCAGTGGGAGCAGTACTTC
CAISESGAGGQWEQYF
>TRBJ1-1|TRBV30|few|-
TGTGCCTGGAGCTTAGAGAACACTGAAGCTTTCTTT
CAWSLENTEAFF
>TRBJ1-1|TRBV7-9|many|-
TGTGCCAGCAGCTCTCCACGAACCACTACCCAGTCGCCCACTGAAGCTTTCTTT
CASSSPRTTTQSPTEAFF
>TRBJ2-1|TRBV5-4|many|TRBD2
TGTGCCAGCAGCTTTCTAGCGGTCAATGAGCAGTTCTTC
CASSFLAVNEQFF
>TRBJ1-5|TRBV19|few|-
TGTGCCAGTAGTAAGGGGCAAGGAGGGCAGCCCCAGCATTTT
CASSKGQGGQPQHF
>TRBJ2-7|TRBV28|-|TRBD1
TGTGCCAGCAGTTCTCCCGGACAGGGGAACGAGCAGTACTTC
CASSSPGQGNEQYF
>TRBJ1-1|TRBV29-1|few|-
TGCAGCGTTGTCGAGGGGATTGAAGCTTTCTTT
CSVVEGIEAFF
>TRBJ2-1|TRBV5-1|few|TRBD2
TGCGCCAGCAGCTTCGGGACTAGCGGGGGGAACTCCTACAATGAGCAGTTCTTC
CASSFGTSGGNSYNEQFF
>TRBJ1-1|TRBV18|-|-
TGTGCCAGCTCACCACTGATGGCTCGGGAAAACACTGAAGCTTTCTTT
CASSPLMARENTEAFF
>TRBJ1-5|TRBV6-2/TRBV6-3|many|-
TGTGCCAGCACCTCTTCGTTGGGGGCACTCAATCAGCCCCAGCATTTT
CASTSSLGALNQPQHF
>TRBJ1-5|TRBV7-9|many|-
TGTGCCAGCAGCTTAGAGGGTGCTCAGCCCCAGCATTTT
CASSLEGAQPQHF
>TRBJ1-3|TRBV20-1|-|-
TGCAGTGCCCTGCTCAAAGGCTCTGGAAACACCATATATTTT
CSALLKGSGNTIYF